This T cell receptor beta chain stems from a study of response to subunit inactivated influenza vaccine. This clonotype was seen only a few times. The antigen is not known. A single record per CDR3 protein comes from TCRdb applying MiXCR to the RT-PCR reads. The sample has hundreds of thousands of distinct CDR3 sequences; 12% are singletons. The study's findings and limits: Every seasonal influenza vaccination brings in few new T cells, the authors suggested.

Germline V gives CDR1 KGHSH, CDR2 LQKENI. The CDR3 consists of 14 residues. V lost 3 bases and J 7 bases, leaving 13 bases between the germline ends. The input for sequencing was PBMCs from blood, taken on the day of vaccination. The TCR originated in a middle-aged man who received an inactivated influenza vaccine. The chain has TRBV18 and TRBJ2-1; no firm D call. The CDR3, as DNA: TGTGCCAGCTCACCTTCTTCGCAAGGGAATGAGCAGTTCTTC. This encodes CASSPSSQGNEQFF.